This TCR beta chain derives from a study of T-cell reconstitution after alpha-beta-depleted transplantation in children. The study's findings and limits: Some patients showed high day-60 TCRbeta diversity, which derived from surviving recipient T cells and thymic progenitors. Expanded graft clones, several hundred of them, were reportedly the source of alpha-beta T cells about two months after transplant. Newly made T cells mostly supplied T-cell counts and diversity one year after transplant.

Ten or more counts support this clonotype. Its antigen is currently unknown. Preparing the TCRbeta library involved the use of unique molecular identifiers. TCRdb independently ran MiXCR on the PCR reads; one entry per CDR3 protein. The sample has about 300,000 distinct CDR3 sequences; 10% are singletons. Germline V gene lookup returns CDR1 LNHDA and CDR2 SQIVND (reference sequence). V shed 6 bases, J shed 3 bases, and the junction held 14 bases outside the gene matches. This CDR3 has 16 residues. This clonotype was sampled from a boy under two years old with acute myeloid leukemia, due to receive a stem cell transplant. Sequenced material: PBMCs, taken before TCRalphabeta/CD19-depleted stem cell transplant. The rearrangement joins TRBV19 to TRBJ2-7; TRBD1 matches at 7 bases. The chain's CDR3 is CASSTEQGPWGYEQYF. CDR3 bases: TGTGCCAGTAGCACCGAACAGGGGCCCTGGGGCTACGAGCAGTACTTC.